The clone carrying this TCR beta chain was picked up many times. The CDR3 covers 13 residues. Deletions cut 2 bases from V and 8 bases from J, with 10 bases between. Germline CDR1 KGHSH, CDR2 LQKENI. The data are from a study of OX40 agonist ivuxolimab in advanced cancers. Here immunoSEQ multiplex PCR was the method, and the copy in TCRdb shows in-frame clones only, minus some. The sample has about 84,000 clones, 75% to 90% seen once; the top ten hold around 0.21%. V usage is TRBV18 and J usage is TRBJ2-1; possibly TRBD2 for D (5 bases). The TCR sequence derives from an adult with an advanced solid tumor such as melanoma, head and neck, liver or kidney cancer. The input for sequencing was CD4+ or CD8+ T cells sorted from blood, taken in a trial of the OX40 agonist ivuxolimab. CDR3 coding DNA: TGTGCCAGCTCACCATCACCGGGGTATGAGCAGTTCTTC. Translating it yields CASSPSPGYEQFF.